The clone carrying this T cell receptor beta chain has a count of ten or more. Time point: pre-sensitization, week 0. Treatment indicated: therapeutic diphenylcyclopropenone sensitization with weekly scalp DPC. Extraction yielded total RNA from whole blood (unfractionated). Individual cDNA molecules had unique molecular identifiers attached to them by the library. TCRdb independently ran MiXCR on the RACE reads; one entry per CDR3 protein. The sample shows approximately 370,000 distinct CDR3 sequences, around 5% of them seen only once. The data were taken from a study of human T cells and chemical hapten exposure. CDR1 SGDLS and CDR2 YYNGEE come from the germline V gene. V shed 4 bases, J shed 1 base, and the junction held 7 bases outside the gene matches. This CDR3 contains 15 residues.

The rearrangement uses TRBV9 and TRBJ1-2, with 7 bases lining up with TRBD1. The sample was whole blood, taken in connection with sensitization to the hapten diphenylcyclopropenone (DPC). The TCR sequence derives from a woman in her late teens or twenties with alopecia areata. Some clones in this sample may be carry-over from other donors' samples. CDR3 nucleotide sequence: TGTGCCAGCAGCTCTTCCGGGACAGATAACTATGGCTACACCTTC. Protein product: CASSSSGTDNYGYTF.